The 22 T cell receptor beta chains presented below share a single source sample, sequenced in a study of CD8 T cells in Susac syndrome. RNA, at about 0.45 to 1 ug, was reverse transcribed with random hexamers. TCRdb fed the immunoSEQ multiplex PCR reads into MiXCR, producing one record per CDR3 protein. The sample holds roughly 150,000 distinct CDR3 sequences; less than 97% are singletons and the top ten take 0.15%. Sample: CD8+ T cells from PBMCs. The receptors originated from a human donor with multiple sclerosis.

This clonotype showed up just once. This chain links TRBV29-1 with TRBJ1-1; no definite D call. The germline V gene encodes CDR1 SQVTM and CDR2 ANQGSEA. The CDR3 runs 10 residues. V was cut by 2 bases and J by 9 bases, with 7 bases left in between. CDR3 loop: CSVETEQAFF. DNA for the CDR3: TGCAGCGTTGAAACTGAACAAGCTTTCTTT.

This clonotype appeared a single time. This chain connects TRBV27 to TRBJ2-1, with D unclear. The CDR3 runs to 12 residues. The V end lost 7 bases, the J end lost 7 bases, and 11 bases lay between the germline ends. Germline V gene lookup returns CDR1 MNHEY and CDR2 SMNVEV (reference sequence). The CDR3 sequence: CASTHGRNEQFF. The CDR3 nucleotides are TGTGCCAGCACCCACGGGCGGAATGAGCAGTTCTTC.

This chain uses TRBV29-1 with TRBJ2-3, with 7 bases aligning to TRBD2. CDR1 is SQVTM and CDR2 is ANQGSEA in the germline V gene. V was clipped by 0 bases and J by 1 base; unmatched bases: 4. The CDR3 spans 15 residues. CDR3 nucleotides: TGCAGCGTTGAAGACGGACGGGGGGGCACAGATACGCAGTATTTT. This encodes CSVEDGRGGTDTQYF.

This clonotype was recorded only once. The rearrangement uses TRBV27 and TRBJ2-3, with TRBD1 matching 10 bases. With 4 bases clipped from V and 2 bases from J, the junction kept 9 bases outside the gene matches. The CDR3 loop spans 17 amino acids. CDR1 and CDR2 (germline): MNHEY, SMNVEV (reference sequence). The CDR3 DNA follows: TGTGCCAGCAGTTCACTAACGACAGGGGGCCTCACAGATACGCAGTATTTT. Amino acid sequence: CASSSLTTGGLTDTQYF.

CDR3 in amino acids: CASSQKYQETQYF. DNA for the CDR3: TGTGCCAGCAGCCAGAAGTACCAAGAGACCCAGTACTTC. This chain joins TRBV3-1 and TRBJ2-5, with unresolved D. From germline, CDR1 is LGHDT and CDR2 YNNKEL (reference sequence). The CDR3 spans 13 residues. V shed 3 bases and J shed 0 bases, with 5 bases lying between them.

The chain joins TRBV29-1 to TRBJ2-7, with 7 positions matching TRBD1. V lost 2 bases to trimming and J lost 4 bases; unmatched junction nucleotides: 5. CDR1 is SQVTM, CDR2 ANQGSEA, per germline. CDR3 length equals 13 residues. The CDR3 is CSVERDSDYEQYV. For the CDR3, the DNA is TGCAGCGTTGAAAGGGACAGTGATTACGAGCAGTACGTC.

This clonotype was seen a single time. This chain joins TRBV27 and TRBJ1-4; D is possibly TRBD1 (6 bases). Germline V gene sequence: CDR1 MNHEY, CDR2 SMNVEV (reference sequence). V dropped 4 bases and J dropped 8 bases, with 14 bases sitting between them. This CDR3 has 14 amino acids. CDR3 DNA: TGTGCCAGCAGTTCCCCGGGGGCGCGAGAAAAACTGTTTTTT. This gives the protein CASSSPGAREKLFF.

The CDR3 bases are TGCGCCAGCAGCCAAGATCACAGGGACGCTAACTATGGCTACACCTTC. As protein: CASSQDHRDANYGYTF. The chain is built from TRBV4-1 and TRBJ1-2; maybe TRBD1 (6 bases). CDR3 size: 16 residues. V gave up 0 bases and J gave up 0 bases, with 11 bases separating them. CDR1 MGHRA and CDR2 YSYEKL come from the germline V gene.

The CDR3 sequence: CATSDFGPNEQYF. Here the CDR3 DNA reads TGTGCCACCAGTGATTTTGGGCCAAATGAGCAGTACTTC. This chain links TRBV24-1 with TRBJ2-7; D remains unclear. Germline loops: CDR1 KGHDR, CDR2 SFDVKD. V gave up 1 base and J gave up 7 bases, with 10 bases separating them. CDR3 length: 13 amino acids.

The J gene is TRBJ2-1, the V gene TRBV10-3; D is perhaps TRBD2 (6 bases). V lost 8 bases, J lost 6 bases, and 14 bases lay in between. CDR1 ENHRY and CDR2 SYGVKD come from the germline V gene. There are 13 residues in the CDR3. The CDR3 region has the DNA TGTGCCATCGAGGAGGGCTCGTCCAATGAGCAGTTCTTC. Translated: CAIEEGSSNEQFF.

The rearrangement joins TRBV5-6 to TRBJ2-6; no definite D call. This CDR3 is 18 amino acids long. V was trimmed by 1 base and J by 2 bases, leaving 16 bases between them. Germline CDR1 is SGHDT and CDR2 is YYEEEE. The CDR3 is CASSLSHLITAGANVLTF. DNA of the CDR3: TGTGCCAGCAGCTTGAGTCACCTTATCACAGCTGGGGCCAACGTCCTGACTTTC.

The rearrangement joins TRBV20-1 to TRBJ2-5, with D unresolved. V lost 0 bases to trimming and J lost 5 bases, with 7 bases between them. This CDR3 is 12 amino acids long. Germline-derived CDR1 and CDR2 are DFQATT and SNEGSKA (reference sequence). The CDR3 protein is CSARDLWETQYF. The CDR3 region has the DNA TGCAGTGCTAGAGATCTCTGGGAGACCCAGTACTTC.

The CDR3 spells CASRSPRSGANVLTF. The CDR3 nucleotides read TGTGCCAGCAGATCCCCTCGGTCTGGGGCCAACGTCCTGACTTTC. This chain connects TRBV11-2 to TRBJ2-6; no clear D gene. Germline V CDR1 and CDR2: SGHAT, FQNNGV. The length of the CDR3 is 15 residues. V lost 6 bases and J lost 1, with 10 bases in between. The whole variable domain, filled in from reference TRBV11-2 and TRBJ2-6, reads EAGVAQSPRYKIIEKRQSVAFWCNPISGHATLYWYQQILGQGPKLLIQFQNNGVVDDSQLPKDRFSAERLKGVDSTLKIQPAKLEDSAVYLCASRSPRSGANVLTFGAGSRLTVL.

The rearrangement joins TRBV20-1 to TRBJ1-1; a weak D match, TRBD1 (6 bases). CDR3 size: 14 residues. Germline CDR1 reads DFQATT; CDR2 reads SNEGSKA (reference sequence). CDR3 DNA sequence: TGCAGCACTCGATCGGGAGGGGACACCACTGAAGCTTTCTTT. Its protein is CSTRSGGDTTEAFF.

The chain is built from TRBV3-1 and TRBJ2-4; D is unclear. Trimming removed 0 bases from V and 0 bases from J, with 15 bases in between. The CDR3 covers 18 residues. Looked up from germline, CDR1 is LGHDT and CDR2 is YNNKEL (reference sequence). CDR3 sequence reads: CASSQDRSDELAKNIQYF. CDR3 in DNA: TGTGCCAGCAGCCAAGATCGGAGTGATGAACTAGCCAAAAACATTCAGTACTTC.

The V call is TRBV6-2 or TRBV6-3, the J call TRBJ2-7; TRBD1 agrees at 8 bases. CDR1 is MNHEY, CDR2 SVGEGT, per germline. This CDR3 region has 16 residues. With 8 bases clipped from V and 1 base from J, the junction kept 13 bases outside the gene matches. Here the CDR3 reads CASAGTGRGWSYEQYV. The CDR3 coding sequence is TGTGCCAGCGCCGGGACAGGCCGGGGGTGGTCCTACGAGCAGTACGTC.

This rearrangement joins TRBV30 to TRBJ1-2, with D possibly matching TRBD1 (5 bases). The CDR3 consists of 14 residues. V dropped 5 bases and J dropped 2 bases, with 15 bases sitting between them. Germline V lookup: CDR1 GTSNPN, CDR2 SVGIG (reference sequence). CDR3 region: CAWEPGRANYGYTF. DNA of the CDR3: TGTGCCTGGGAACCGGGACGGGCGAACTATGGCTACACCTTC.

The V and J genes are TRBV7-2 and TRBJ1-4; D is uncertain. Trimming removed 1 base at V and 11 bases at J, with 11 bases between. The CDR3 is made up of 13 amino acids. CDR1 is SGHTA and CDR2 is FQGNSA in the germline V gene. DNA of the CDR3: TGTGCCAGCAGCTTAGTCCCCGAGAGGAAACTGTTTTTT. Protein sequence: CASSLVPERKLFF.

This clonotype occurred a few times. The rearrangement uses TRBV30 and TRBJ1-3; D gene uncertain. Germline-derived CDR1 and CDR2 are GTSNPN and SVGIG (reference sequence). Trimming removed 1 base from V and 4 bases from J, with 5 bases in between. The CDR3 has 12 residues. CDR3 amino acids: CAWSDSGNTIYF. The DNA for the CDR3 is TGTGCCTGGAGTGACAGCGGAAACACCATATATTTT. Based on the CDR3 plus reference TRBV30 and TRBJ1-3, the full variable domain is SQTIHQWPATLVQPVGSPLSLECTVEGTSNPNLYWYRQAAGRGLQLLFYSVGIGQISSEVPQNLSASRPQDRQFILSSKKLLLSDSGFYLCAWSDSGNTIYFGEGSWLTVV.

The chain couples TRBV30 to TRBJ2-5, with 9 bases lining up with TRBD1. Losses at the gene ends were 2 bases for V and 4 bases for J; bases not matched to a gene: 5. CDR1 is GTSNPN and CDR2 is SVGIG in the germline V gene (reference sequence). CDR3 length: 14 residues. The chain's CDR3 is CAWSPGTGRETQYF. Written as DNA, the CDR3 is TGTGCCTGGAGTCCCGGGACAGGGAGAGAGACCCAGTACTTC.

Worth noting for this clonotype: The germline gene is not matched at one end of the junction; a read error may be the cause. The chain is built from TRBV30 and TRBJ2-1, with D unclear. This CDR3 contains 12 residues. Germline lookup yields CDR1 GTSNPN and CDR2 SVGIG (reference sequence). Here the CDR3 reads CASSVGNNEQFF. In DNA form, the CDR3 reads TGTGCCTCGAGTGTAGGTAACAATGAGCAGTTCTTC.

J is TRBJ2-1 and V is TRBV9, with 9 positions matching TRBD2. J was trimmed by 8 bases and V by 1 base; bases with no gene match: 10. This CDR3 contains 16 residues. CDR1 is SGDLS, CDR2 YYNGEE, per germline. Here the CDR3 reads CASSVSGAGGLDEQFF. For the CDR3, the DNA is TGTGCCAGCAGCGTATCAGGCGCGGGGGGGCTAGATGAGCAGTTCTTC.